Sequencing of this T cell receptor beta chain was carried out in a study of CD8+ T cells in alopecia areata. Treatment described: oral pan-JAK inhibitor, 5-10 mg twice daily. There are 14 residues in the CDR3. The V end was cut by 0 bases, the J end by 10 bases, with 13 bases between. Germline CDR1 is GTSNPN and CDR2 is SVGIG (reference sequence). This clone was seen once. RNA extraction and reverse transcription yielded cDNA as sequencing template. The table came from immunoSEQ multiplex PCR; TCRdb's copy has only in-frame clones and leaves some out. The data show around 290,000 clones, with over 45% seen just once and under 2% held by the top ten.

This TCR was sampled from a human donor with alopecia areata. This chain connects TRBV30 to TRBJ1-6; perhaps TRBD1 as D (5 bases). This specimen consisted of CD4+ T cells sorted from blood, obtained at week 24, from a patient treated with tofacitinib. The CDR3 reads CAWSVPGGRSPLHF. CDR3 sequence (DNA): TGTGCCTGGAGTGTACCCGGGGGAAGGTCACCCCTCCACTTT.